The 14 T cell receptor beta chains listed next were all sequenced from one sample in a study of cytomegalovirus exposure and HLA in healthy donors. The PCR ran on 60 Vbeta and 13 Jbeta primers. Profiling relied on immunoSEQ multiplex PCR, and the TCRdb table lists in-frame clones only, not all of them. In the table there are more than 100,000 clones, roughly three quarters of which are singletons. Sequences were obtained from PBMCs. The receptors originated from a woman between 55 and 75 years old in good health and CMV-seronegative.

The rearrangement joins TRBV7-2 to TRBJ1-1; D unclear. Trimming left V 2 bases short and J 7 bases short, with 8 bases between. The CDR3 covers 12 residues. CDR1 SGHTA and CDR2 FQGNSA come from the germline V gene. As DNA, the CDR3 is TGTGCCAGCAGCTTAACCCGCTATGAAGCTTTCTTT. It encodes CASSLTRYEAFF.

This chain links TRBV11-2 with TRBJ2-5, with 9 bases matching TRBD2. Germline CDR1 SGHAT, CDR2 FQNNGV. The CDR3 covers 16 residues. J lost 6 bases, V lost 1 base, and 9 bases had no gene match. The DNA of the CDR3 is TGTGCCAGCAGCTTAGGGCGAGCTAGCGGGGCTCAGACCCAGTACTTC. The encoded protein is CASSLGRASGAQTQYF.

The rearrangement links TRBV6-6 to TRBJ1-1; a weak D match, TRBD1 (5 bases). There are 15 residues in the CDR3. V was cut by 2 bases and J by 6 bases, with 16 bases left in between. The V gene's germline CDR1 is MNHNY and CDR2 SVGAGI (reference sequence). The CDR3 DNA is TGTGCCAGCAGTTACGCAAACAGGAGGGGCGCTGAAGCTTTCTTT. It translates to CASSYANRRGAEAFF.

This chain joins TRBV28 and TRBJ1-2; 10 nucleotides line up with TRBD1. The germline V gene has CDR1 MDHEN and CDR2 SYDVKM. There are 14 residues in the CDR3. The J segment lost 5 bases and the V segment lost 11 bases, leaving 11 bases of the junction unmatched. The CDR3 is CASVTDRGKYGYTF. The CDR3 DNA is TGTGCCTCTGTTACGGACAGGGGGAAGTATGGCTACACCTTC.

This clone was seen a handful of times. This sample also contains other DNA sequences that code for the same CDR3. The J gene is TRBJ2-7, the V gene TRBV18; unclear D gene. The germline V and J ends were trimmed by 6 bases and 0 bases, with 6 bases remaining between them. CDR1 and CDR2 from the germline V gene are KGHSH and LQKENI. The length of the CDR3 is 12 residues. The CDR3 sequence is CASSPSSYEQYF. DNA of the CDR3: TGTGCCAGCTCGCCGAGCTCCTACGAGCAGTACTTC.

The CDR3 sequence is CASSVRLESNTEAFF. Here the CDR3 DNA reads TGTGCCAGCTCCGTTAGACTGGAGTCGAACACTGAAGCTTTCTTT. This chain connects TRBV18 to TRBJ1-1; D not certain. The CDR3 sequence is 15 residues long. In germline, CDR1 is KGHSH, CDR2 LQKENI. Trimming stripped 6 bases from V and 1 base from J, with 15 bases between.

V and J are TRBV4-1 and TRBJ2-5; 12 bases line up with TRBD2. CDR1 MGHRA and CDR2 YSYEKL come from the germline V gene. J lost 5 bases, V lost 0 bases, and 13 bases had no gene match. The CDR3 sequence is 19 residues long. The CDR3 sequence is CASSQDGLAGGLGRETQYF. CDR3 bases: TGCGCCAGCAGCCAAGATGGGCTAGCGGGAGGGCTGGGGCGGGAGACCCAGTACTTC.

This sequence joins TRBV6-1 and TRBJ2-3; tentatively, D is TRBD1 (5 bases). The germline V and J ends were trimmed by 0 bases and 0 bases, with 10 bases remaining between them. Germline lookup yields CDR1 MNHNS and CDR2 SASEGT. The CDR3 has 16 residues. The chain's CDR3 is CASSEALQGSTDTQYF. The CDR3 DNA is TGTGCCAGCAGTGAAGCGCTGCAGGGAAGCACAGATACGCAGTATTTT.

The V gene is TRBV7-9, the J gene TRBJ1-2; D is unresolved. The V end was cut by 5 bases, the J end by 8 bases, with 15 bases between. Per germline, CDR1 SEHNR and CDR2 FQNEAQ (reference sequence). The CDR3 consists of 13 residues. The CDR3 nucleotides read TGTGCCAGCAGCCTCAGCCAGGTCCAAGGCTACACCTTC. It codes for CASSLSQVQGYTF.

This clone was seen more than once but under ten times. This chain links TRBV5-3 with TRBJ2-7, with 7 bases that match TRBD2. TRBV5-3 is flagged as an ORF with uncertain function. V dropped 0 bases and J dropped 3; count of bases not matched to a gene: 3. This CDR3 region has 14 residues. The CDR3 spells CARSLGTRDYEQYF. The CDR3 bases are TGTGCCAGAAGCTTGGGGACTAGAGACTACGAGCAGTACTTC.

This rearrangement joins TRBV20-1 to TRBJ2-7, with D possibly TRBD2 on 5 matching bases. The germline V gene has CDR1 DFQATT and CDR2 SNEGSKA (reference sequence). The CDR3 covers 11 residues. The V end lost 5 bases, the J end lost 4 bases, and 9 bases lay between the germline ends. CDR3 loop: CSAASRYEQYF. CDR3 sequence (DNA): TGCAGTGCTGCTAGCAGGTACGAGCAGTACTTC.

This chain uses TRBV28 with TRBJ1-2; D might be TRBD1 (6 bases). The CDR3 has 12 amino acids. V lost 6 bases and J lost 4, with 9 bases in between. Germline V gives CDR1 MDHEN, CDR2 SYDVKM. CDR3 sequence: CASRDSIYGYTF. In DNA form, the CDR3 reads TGTGCCAGCAGGGACAGTATCTATGGCTACACCTTC.

The chain employs TRBV28 and TRBJ1-2, with D uncertain. Germline CDR1 and CDR2: MDHEN and SYDVKM. Between the trimmed V and J ends, which lost 3 bases and 4 bases, there was a span of 9 bases. The CDR3 extends over 13 amino acids. CDR3 residues: CASSFRHVYGYTF. CDR3 DNA sequence: TGTGCCAGCAGTTTTAGACACGTCTATGGCTACACCTTC.

In this sample, this clone turned up once. Compared with germline, one end of the junction differs, possibly owing to a read error. The V gene is TRBV18, the J gene TRBJ2-3; TRBD2 matches 9 bases. CDR3 length: 13 residues. Germline CDR1 reads KGHSH; CDR2 reads LQKENI. The CDR3 sequence: CASSGTSIDTQYF. The CDR3, as DNA: TGTGCCAGCTCAGGGACTAGCATAGATACGCAGTATTTT. Full variable domain (missing parts from reference TRBV18 and TRBJ2-3): NAGVMQNPRHLVRRRGQEARLRCSPMKGHSHVYWYRQLPEEGLKFMVYLQKENIIDESGMPKERFSAEFPKEGPSILRIQQVVRGDSAAYFCASSGTSIDTQYFGPGTRLTVL.